Here is one T cell receptor beta chain with its context. This specimen comes from a study of blood T cell repertoires in COVID-19. Generated by immunoSEQ multiplex PCR, the TCRdb table keeps only in-frame clones and is missing some. Among 150,000 to 200,000 clones listed, around nine tenths were seen once. The CDR3 is 14 amino acids. After removal of 4 bases from V and 6 bases from J, the junction contained 8 bases not matched to a gene. Germline CDR1 is MNHEY and CDR2 is SVGAGI. The sample comprised peripheral blood. The chain couples TRBV6-5 to TRBJ1-2; 7 bases are shared with TRBD1. This receptor was obtained from a human donor in a cohort sampled during active COVID-19. The CDR3 is CASSSGGKGHGYTF. CDR3 DNA: TGTGCCAGCAGTTCAGGGGGAAAAGGCCATGGCTACACCTTC.